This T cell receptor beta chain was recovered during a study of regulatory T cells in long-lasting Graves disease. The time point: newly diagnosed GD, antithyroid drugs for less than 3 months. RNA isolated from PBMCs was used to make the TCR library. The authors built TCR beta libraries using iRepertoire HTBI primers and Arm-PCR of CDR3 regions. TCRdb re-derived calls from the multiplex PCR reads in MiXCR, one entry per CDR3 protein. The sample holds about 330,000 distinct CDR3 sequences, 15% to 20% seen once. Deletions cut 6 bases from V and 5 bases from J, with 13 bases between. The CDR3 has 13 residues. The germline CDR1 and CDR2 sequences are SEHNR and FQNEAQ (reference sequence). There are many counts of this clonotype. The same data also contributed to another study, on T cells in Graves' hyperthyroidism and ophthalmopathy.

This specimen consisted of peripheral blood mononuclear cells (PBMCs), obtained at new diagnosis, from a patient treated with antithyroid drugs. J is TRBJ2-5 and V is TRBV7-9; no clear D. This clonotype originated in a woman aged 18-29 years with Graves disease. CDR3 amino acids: CASSLNRRETQYF. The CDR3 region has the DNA TGTGCCAGCAGTTTGAACAGAAGGGAGACCCAGTACTTC.